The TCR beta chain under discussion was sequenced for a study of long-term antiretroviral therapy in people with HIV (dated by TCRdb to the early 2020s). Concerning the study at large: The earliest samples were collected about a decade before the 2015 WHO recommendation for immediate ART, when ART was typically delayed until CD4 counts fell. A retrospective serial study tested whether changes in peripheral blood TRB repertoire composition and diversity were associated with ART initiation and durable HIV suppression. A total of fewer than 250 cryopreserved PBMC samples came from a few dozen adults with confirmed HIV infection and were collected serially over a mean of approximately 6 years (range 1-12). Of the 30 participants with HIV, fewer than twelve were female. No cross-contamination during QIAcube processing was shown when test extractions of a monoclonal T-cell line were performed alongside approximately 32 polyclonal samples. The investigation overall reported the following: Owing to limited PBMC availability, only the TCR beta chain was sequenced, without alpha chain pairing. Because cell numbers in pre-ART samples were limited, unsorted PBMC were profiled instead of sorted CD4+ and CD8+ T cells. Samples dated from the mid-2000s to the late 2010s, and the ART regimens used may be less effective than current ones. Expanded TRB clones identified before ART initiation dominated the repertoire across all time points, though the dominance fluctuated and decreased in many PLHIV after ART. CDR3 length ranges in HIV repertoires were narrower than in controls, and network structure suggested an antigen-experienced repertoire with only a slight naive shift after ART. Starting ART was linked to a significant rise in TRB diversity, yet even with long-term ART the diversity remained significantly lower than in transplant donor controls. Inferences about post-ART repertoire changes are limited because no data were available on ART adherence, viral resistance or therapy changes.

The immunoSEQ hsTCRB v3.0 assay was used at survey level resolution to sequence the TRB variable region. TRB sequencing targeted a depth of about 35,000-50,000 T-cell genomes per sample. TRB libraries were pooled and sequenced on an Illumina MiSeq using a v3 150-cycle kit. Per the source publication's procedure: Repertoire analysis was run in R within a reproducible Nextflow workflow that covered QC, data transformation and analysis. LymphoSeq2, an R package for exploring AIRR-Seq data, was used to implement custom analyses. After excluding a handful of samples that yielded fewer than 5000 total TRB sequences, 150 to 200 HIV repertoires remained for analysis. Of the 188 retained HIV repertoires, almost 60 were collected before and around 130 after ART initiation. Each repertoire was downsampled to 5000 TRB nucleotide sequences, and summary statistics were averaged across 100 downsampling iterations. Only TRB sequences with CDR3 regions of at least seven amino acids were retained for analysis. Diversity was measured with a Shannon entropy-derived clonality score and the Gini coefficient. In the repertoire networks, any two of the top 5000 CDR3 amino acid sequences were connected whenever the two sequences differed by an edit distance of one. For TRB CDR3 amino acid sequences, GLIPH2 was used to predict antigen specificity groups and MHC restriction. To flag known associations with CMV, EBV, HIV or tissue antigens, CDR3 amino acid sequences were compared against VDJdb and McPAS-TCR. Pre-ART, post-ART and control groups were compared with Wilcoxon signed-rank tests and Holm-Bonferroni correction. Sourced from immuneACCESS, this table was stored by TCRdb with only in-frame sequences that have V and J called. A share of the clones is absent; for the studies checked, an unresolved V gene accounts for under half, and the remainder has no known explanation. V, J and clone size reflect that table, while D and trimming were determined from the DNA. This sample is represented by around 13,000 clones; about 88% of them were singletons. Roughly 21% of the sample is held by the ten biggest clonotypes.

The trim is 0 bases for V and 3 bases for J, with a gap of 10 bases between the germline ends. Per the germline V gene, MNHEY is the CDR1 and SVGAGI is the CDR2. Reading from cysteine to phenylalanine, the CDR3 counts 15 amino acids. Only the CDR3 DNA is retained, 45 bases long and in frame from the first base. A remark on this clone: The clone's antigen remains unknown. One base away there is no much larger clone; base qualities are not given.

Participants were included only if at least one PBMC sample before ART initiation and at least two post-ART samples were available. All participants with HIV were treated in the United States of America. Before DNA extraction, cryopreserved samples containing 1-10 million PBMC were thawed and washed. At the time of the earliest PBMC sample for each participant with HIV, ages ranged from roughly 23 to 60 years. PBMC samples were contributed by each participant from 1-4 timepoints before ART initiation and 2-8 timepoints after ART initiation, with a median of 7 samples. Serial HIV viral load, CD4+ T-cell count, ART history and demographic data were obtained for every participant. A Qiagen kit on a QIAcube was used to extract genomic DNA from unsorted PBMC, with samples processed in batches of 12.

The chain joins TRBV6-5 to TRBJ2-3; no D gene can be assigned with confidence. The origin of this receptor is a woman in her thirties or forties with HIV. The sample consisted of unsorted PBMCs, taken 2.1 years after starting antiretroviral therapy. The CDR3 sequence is CASSYSMTGTDTQYF. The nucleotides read TGTGCCAGCAGTTACTCAATGACCGGAACAGATACGCAGTATTTT.